What follows are 9 T cell receptor beta chains derived from one specimen sequenced in a study of technical replicates of blood from a few donors. The data were produced by immunoSEQ multiplex PCR, yet TCRdb's version contains in-frame clones alone and is incomplete. This table holds fewer than 70,000 clones, about 86% found once. The sequencing input was PBMCs. Receptors were obtained from a human donor in good health. Some clones in this sample may be carry-over from other donors' samples.

The J gene is TRBJ2-7, the V gene TRBV18; the match to TRBD2 covers 9 bases. Germline lookup yields CDR1 KGHSH and CDR2 LQKENI. J gave up 8 bases and V 4 bases, and 6 bases lay outside the gene matches. The CDR3 is 13 residues long. The CDR3 spells CASSLLAGEQQYF. The CDR3 DNA reads as TGTGCCAGCTCACTCTTAGCGGGAGAGCAGCAGTACTTC.

Only one count was recorded for this clone. The CDR3 DNA reads as TGTGCCAGTAGTGCTCCCTCGGGGGGGAACACTGAAGCTTTCTTT. Protein sequence: CASSAPSGGNTEAFF. The chain has TRBV19 and TRBJ1-1; a possible D gene is TRBD1 (5 bases). The V end lost 5 bases, the J end lost 1 base, and 14 bases lay between the germline ends. There are 15 residues in the CDR3. CDR1 is LNHDA, CDR2 SQIVND, per germline (reference sequence).

The rearrangement links TRBV30 to TRBJ1-4; 7 bases align to TRBD1. This CDR3 contains 13 residues. J gave up 8 bases and V 1 base, and 4 bases lay outside the gene matches. Per the germline V gene, CDR1 is GTSNPN and CDR2 is SVGIG (reference sequence). In DNA form, the CDR3 reads TGTGCCTGGAGTGGGGACAGAAACGAAAAACTGTTTTTT. Its translation: CAWSGDRNEKLFF.

The gene calls are TRBV7-2 and TRBJ1-5, with a weak D call TRBD1 (6 bases). Trimming pared 3 bases from V and 9 bases from J, leaving 18 bases between. The CDR3 runs to 15 residues. Germline CDR1 SGHTA, CDR2 FQGNSA. The CDR3 is CASSLDVGGYRPQHF. In DNA form, the CDR3 reads TGTGCCAGCAGCTTGGACGTAGGGGGATATCGGCCCCAGCATTTT.

The CDR3 DNA reads as TGTGCCAGCAGTAGGGAGCGTCGGCCCTACAATGAGCAGTTCTTC. Protein sequence: CASSRERRPYNEQFF. V usage is TRBV7-9 and J usage is TRBJ2-1, with D possibly matching TRBD2 (5 bases). This CDR3 is built from 15 residues. With 6 bases removed from V and 2 bases from J, the gap between germline ends came to 14 bases. The germline V gene encodes CDR1 SEHNR and CDR2 FQNEAQ (reference sequence). The whole variable domain, remainder taken from reference TRBV7-9 and TRBJ2-1, is DTGVSQNPRHKITKRGQNVTFRCDPISEHNRLYWYRQTLGQGPEFLTYFQNEAQLEKSRLLSDRFSAERPKGSFSTLEIQRTEQGDSAMYLCASSRERRPYNEQFFGPGTRLTVL.

The J gene is TRBJ2-5, the V gene TRBV7-7; 11 nucleotides align to TRBD2. The J segment lost 5 bases and the V segment lost 5 bases, leaving 7 bases of the junction unmatched. Germline V gives CDR1 SSHAT, CDR2 FNYEAQ (reference sequence). This CDR3 has 15 residues. CDR3 nucleotide sequence: TGTGCCAGCAGCCCACTAGCGGGAGTCGGGGAGACCCAGTACTTC. Its translation is CASSPLAGVGETQYF.

The V and J genes are TRBV5-1 and TRBJ2-5; possible D gene TRBD1, 6 bases. Germline values: CDR1 SGHRS, CDR2 YFSETQ. V was clipped by 3 bases and J by 2 bases, with 20 bases between them. The CDR3 extends over 17 amino acids. The CDR3 region has the DNA TGCGCCAGCAGCTCAACATTGACAGGTGGGAGTCAAGAGACCCAGTACTTC. This codes for CASSSTLTGGSQETQYF.

The rearrangement links TRBV9 to TRBJ2-2; 9 bases match TRBD2. The CDR3 extends over 15 amino acids. Per the germline V gene, CDR1 is SGDLS and CDR2 is YYNGEE. V trimming: 2 bases; J trimming: 5 bases; junction bases outside the gene matches: 4. The CDR3 nucleotides read TGTGCCAGCAGCGTGGCTAGCGGGAAGACCGGGGAGCTGTTTTTT. Translation gives CASSVASGKTGELFF. Filled out from reference TRBV9 and TRBJ2-2, the complete variable domain reads DSGVTQTPKHLITATGQRVTLRCSPRSGDLSVYWYQQSLDQGLQFLIQYYNGEERAKGNILERFSAQQFPDLHSELNLSSLELGDSALYFCASSVASGKTGELFFGEGSRLTVL.

In its sample, this clone was seen once. The V call is TRBV29-1, the J call TRBJ2-3; TRBD1 is a possible D gene (6 bases). The CDR3 totals 10 residues. Trimming removed 6 bases from V and 7 bases from J, with 8 bases in between. From germline, CDR1 is SQVTM and CDR2 ANQGSEA. The CDR3: CSVGAYTQYF. CDR3 coding DNA: TGCAGCGTGGGGGCGTATACGCAGTATTTT.